This T cell receptor (beta chain) appears in the sequencing data of a study of technical replicates of blood from several donors. Germline V lookup: CDR1 SGHVS, CDR2 FQNEAQ. J was trimmed by 8 bases and V by 5 bases; bases with no gene match: 2. CDR3 length: 12 amino acids. Sequenced by immunoSEQ multiplex PCR; TCRdb stores in-frame clones only, minus some. The sample lists 80,000 to 90,000 clones, 85% to 95% occurring once. What was sequenced was T cells isolated from PBMCs. This TCR was recovered from a human donor in good health. V and J are TRBV7-8 and TRBJ2-1; TRBD1 matches at 8 bases. This CDR3 is CASSPGGHEQFF. The CDR3, as DNA: TGTGCCAGCAGCCCAGGGGGCCATGAGCAGTTCTTC.